The rows below give T cell receptor beta chains drawn from one sample of a study of T cell repertoires in cytomegalovirus infection. TCRdb used MiXCR to reprocess the reads, holding one entry per CDR3 protein. The data contain approximately 400,000 distinct CDR3 sequences, roughly 30% of them singletons. Sequencing used PBMCs. The receptor source for this set is a human donor in good health (CMV status not recorded). Some clones in this sample may be carry-over from other donors' samples. CDR3s include the opening cysteine and the closing phenylalanine or tryptophan. Each record gives: J gene, D gene, V gene, clone size, CDR3 DNA, CDR3 protein. D genes are given only for firm matches. Clone sizes are given selectively: once, few, many, or a class where the clone is expanded.

J: TRBJ2-7
D: TRBD2
V: TRBV5-4
size: few
DNA: TGTGCCAGCAGCCCGAGGGGCGGGGGAGCCTACGAGCAGTACTTC
CDR3: CASSPRGGGAYEQYF

J: TRBJ1-3
D: -
V: TRBV28
size: few
DNA: TGTGCCAGCATAAGGGGAGCCTCTGGAAACACCATATATTTT
CDR3: CASIRGASGNTIYF

J: TRBJ1-1
D: -
V: TRBV6-1
size: many
DNA: TGTGCCAGCCTGGGACGGGTGAACACTGAAGCTTTCTTT
CDR3: CASLGRVNTEAFF

J: TRBJ2-7
D: TRBD2
V: TRBV6-1
size: -
DNA: TGTGCCATCAGTTTCGGAGCTAGCGGGGGCCCAATCGAGCAGTACTTC
CDR3: CAISFGASGGPIEQYF

J: TRBJ2-1
D: TRBD2
V: TRBV19
size: -
DNA: TGTGCCAGTAAGAGTCTCAGCCTAGCGGGGGGAGACCATGAGCAGTTCTTC
CDR3: CASKSLSLAGGDHEQFF

J: TRBJ2-5
D: TRBD2
V: TRBV6-1
size: many
DNA: TGTGCCAGCAGGCAGACTAGCGGGGGCCTACCCCAAGAGACCCAGTACTTC
CDR3: CASRQTSGGLPQETQYF

J: TRBJ2-2
D: -
V: TRBV5-4
size: many
DNA: TGTGCCAGCAGCTTGCGAAGGGACACCGGGGAGCTGTTTTTT
CDR3: CASSLRRDTGELFF

J: TRBJ1-1
D: -
V: TRBV20-1
size: -
DNA: TGCAGTGCTATCGCCAGGGTTGCCACTGAAGCTTTCTTT
CDR3: CSAIARVATEAFF

J: TRBJ2-1
D: -
V: TRBV27
size: -
DNA: TGTGCCAGCAGTTTTCAGTGGACAGCCAATGAGCAGTTCTTC
CDR3: CASSFQWTANEQFF

J: TRBJ2-7
D: -
V: TRBV2
size: -
DNA: TGTGCCAGCAGTGTTCTTTACGAGCAGTACTTC
CDR3: CASSVLYEQYF

J: TRBJ2-5
D: -
V: TRBV5-4
size: -
DNA: TGTGCCAGCAGCTTGGTAACGGGGTGGAAAGAGACCCAGTACTTC
CDR3: CASSLVTGWKETQYF

J: TRBJ1-6
D: TRBD1
V: TRBV2
size: -
DNA: TGTGCCAGCAGTGAAGTCAGGGGGGGATCACCCCTCCACTTT
CDR3: CASSEVRGGSPLHF

J: TRBJ2-1
D: -
V: TRBV7-6
size: -
DNA: TGTGCCAGCAGCTTTATCCAGGCTTCCTACAATGAGCAGTTCTTC
CDR3: CASSFIQASYNEQFF

J: TRBJ2-1
D: TRBD2
V: TRBV5-6
size: -
DNA: TGTGCCAGCACGGAGCTAGCGGGGGGGCCTGGTGAGCAGTTCTTC
CDR3: CASTELAGGPGEQFF

J: TRBJ1-2
D: TRBD1
V: TRBV27
size: few
DNA: TGTGCCAGCAGTCCCGGGACAGGGGGGAAATATGGCTACACCTTC
CDR3: CASSPGTGGKYGYTF

J: TRBJ2-7
D: TRBD1
V: TRBV7-9
size: many
DNA: TGTGCCAGCAGCTCCCAGTTGGGGGGACAGGAATCCTACGAGCAGTACTTC
CDR3: CASSSQLGGQESYEQYF

J: TRBJ2-3
D: -
V: TRBV6-8
size: -
DNA: TGTGCCAGCAGTTACGCAACAGATACGCAGTATTTT
CDR3: CASSYATDTQYF

J: TRBJ1-2
D: -
V: TRBV12-3/TRBV12-4
size: -
DNA: TGTGCCTGCAGTTTAACCCAGAGAAAGGTTTCCTATGGCTACACCTTC
CDR3: CACSLTQRKVSYGYTF

J: TRBJ2-5
D: TRBD2
V: TRBV10-3
size: -
DNA: TGTGCCATCAGTGAGTCGTGGGGACTAGCGGTCCCGCGGGGGGAAACCCAGTACTTC
CDR3: CAISESWGLAVPRGETQYF

J: TRBJ2-3
D: TRBD2
V: TRBV7-9
size: once
DNA: TGTGCCAGCAGCTCCCGCCCATCTAGCGGGGGGCCGGGAGATACGCAGTATTTT
CDR3: CASSSRPSSGGPGDTQYF

J: TRBJ1-3
D: TRBD1
V: TRBV3-1
size: -
DNA: TGTGCCAGCAGCTTCGCGACAGGGTACGGAAACACCATATATTTT
CDR3: CASSFATGYGNTIYF

J: TRBJ2-2
D: -
V: TRBV12-3/TRBV12-4
size: -
DNA: TGTGCCAGCAGTTTATTTGGTCGCGGGCAGGGAGGCGCCGGGGAGCTGTTTTTT
CDR3: CASSLFGRGQGGAGELFF

J: TRBJ1-1
D: -
V: TRBV24-1
size: many
DNA: TGTGCCACCAGTGATTTGCGAGGAACTGAAGCTTTCTTT
CDR3: CATSDLRGTEAFF

J: TRBJ2-3
D: TRBD1
V: TRBV29-1
size: few
DNA: TGCAGCGTTGAAGATGAGGACAGGGCGAGCACAGATACGCAGTATTTT
CDR3: CSVEDEDRASTDTQYF

J: TRBJ2-5
D: -
V: TRBV6-5
size: few
DNA: TGTGCCAGCAGTTACTCGTTAGCGTTTAAAGAGACCCAGTACTTC
CDR3: CASSYSLAFKETQYF

J: TRBJ2-7
D: TRBD2
V: TRBV20-1
size: few
DNA: TGCAGTGCTACCAAACCGGGGGGGCCCTCCTACGAGCAGTACTTC
CDR3: CSATKPGGPSYEQYF

J: TRBJ1-1
D: -
V: TRBV9
size: -
DNA: TGTGCCAGCAGCGTAGGGGCCCTCGGAAACACTGAAGCTTTCTTT
CDR3: CASSVGALGNTEAFF

J: TRBJ2-2
D: -
V: TRBV7-7
size: many
DNA: TGTGCTAGCAGCCGAAGAGGGAACACCGGGGAGCTGTTTTTT
CDR3: CASSRRGNTGELFF

J: TRBJ2-7
D: -
V: TRBV7-2
size: -
DNA: TGTGCCAGCAGCCCCCTTGCGGGGACAAACTACGAGCAGTACTTC
CDR3: CASSPLAGTNYEQYF

J: TRBJ2-3
D: -
V: TRBV13
size: -
DNA: TGTGCCAGCCGCTGGAAAAGCACAGATACGCAGTATTTT
CDR3: CASRWKSTDTQYF

J: TRBJ2-3
D: -
V: TRBV6-5
size: -
DNA: TGTGCCAGCAGTTACCTAAAGGGCACAGATACGCAGTATTTT
CDR3: CASSYLKGTDTQYF

J: TRBJ2-5
D: -
V: TRBV20-1
size: few
DNA: TGCAGTGCTTCTCCACTACAAGAGACCCAGTACTTC
CDR3: CSASPLQETQYF

J: TRBJ2-2
D: -
V: TRBV7-8
size: -
DNA: TGTGCCAGCAGCTTAGGAGGCGGGGTCGCGAACACCGGGGAGCTGTTTTTT
CDR3: CASSLGGGVANTGELFF

J: TRBJ1-1
D: -
V: TRBV5-1
size: -
DNA: TGCGCCAGCAGTATAGGGACGGCGGTTGAAGCTTTCTTT
CDR3: CASSIGTAVEAFF

J: TRBJ1-1
D: -
V: TRBV12-3/TRBV12-4
size: few
DNA: TGTGCCAGCAGCTTAATAGCGGCGGTGAACACTGAAGCTTTCTTT
CDR3: CASSLIAAVNTEAFF

J: TRBJ1-6
D: -
V: TRBV12-3/TRBV12-4
size: -
DNA: TGTGCCAGCAGTGCCCCGGGGGGACGAAGCTCCTATAATTCACCCCTCCACTTT
CDR3: CASSAPGGRSSYNSPLHF

J: TRBJ2-2
D: -
V: TRBV7-6
size: many
DNA: TGTGCCAGCAGCCTCAGACACCGGACCGGGGAGCTGTTTTTT
CDR3: CASSLRHRTGELFF

J: TRBJ1-5
D: -
V: TRBV19
size: -
DNA: TGTGCCAGTAGTATTAGGCGCGGAAATCAGCCCCAGCATTTT
CDR3: CASSIRRGNQPQHF

J: TRBJ1-1
D: -
V: TRBV11-2
size: -
DNA: TGTGCCAGCAGCTTAGATCCGGATATGAACACTGAAGCTTTCTTT
CDR3: CASSLDPDMNTEAFF

J: TRBJ2-2
D: -
V: TRBV10-3
size: few
DNA: TGTGCCATCAGTGAGGGCGCCGGGGAGCTGTTTTTT
CDR3: CAISEGAGELFF

J: TRBJ2-3
D: TRBD2
V: TRBV7-2
size: few
DNA: TGTGCCAGCAGCTTAGCGGTTCGGACTAGCAGAAACACAGATACGCAGTATTTT
CDR3: CASSLAVRTSRNTDTQYF

J: TRBJ2-5
D: -
V: TRBV4-1
size: few
DNA: TGCGCCAGCAGCCAAGATCTCAGTGAAGAGACCCAGTACTTC
CDR3: CASSQDLSEETQYF

J: TRBJ1-1
D: TRBD1
V: TRBV7-6
size: many
DNA: TGTGCCAGCAGCTCACCGGGACAGGGAGTCCGCACTGAAGCTTTCTTT
CDR3: CASSSPGQGVRTEAFF

J: TRBJ1-5
D: TRBD1
V: TRBV30
size: -
DNA: TGTGCCTGGAGTTCGTCAGGGGGAAACCAGCCCCAGCATTTT
CDR3: CAWSSSGGNQPQHF

J: TRBJ1-6
D: TRBD1
V: TRBV28
size: -
DNA: TGTGCCAGCAGTCTCCCCCGGGACAGATATAATTCACCCCTCCACTTT
CDR3: CASSLPRDRYNSPLHF

J: TRBJ2-1
D: TRBD1
V: TRBV6-6
size: -
DNA: TGTGCCAGCAGTCGGGGACAGGGCGACTTCTCCTACAATGAGCAGTTCTTC
CDR3: CASSRGQGDFSYNEQFF

J: TRBJ2-1
D: TRBD1
V: TRBV5-1
size: -
DNA: TGCGCCAGCAGCTTGGTTCCCCAGGGGGCTATTGATGAGCAGTTCTTC
CDR3: CASSLVPQGAIDEQFF

J: TRBJ2-3
D: -
V: TRBV10-2
size: -
DNA: TGCGCCAGCAGTGAGGGGGGCAGGGCCCCCGCAGATACGCAGTATTTT
CDR3: CASSEGGRAPADTQYF

J: TRBJ1-2
D: TRBD1
V: TRBV24-1
size: -
DNA: TGTGCCACCAGTGATTCCGGGACAGTTCATTTCTATGGCTACACCTTC
CDR3: CATSDSGTVHFYGYTF

J: TRBJ1-1
D: -
V: TRBV4-1
size: few
DNA: TGCGCCAGCAGCCAAGAACCGGGGACCGTTGGGGCTGAAGCTTTCTTT
CDR3: CASSQEPGTVGAEAFF

J: TRBJ1-6
D: -
V: TRBV6-5
size: many
DNA: TGTGCCAGCAGTTACGTCTATAATTCACCCCTCCACTTT
CDR3: CASSYVYNSPLHF

J: TRBJ2-1
D: TRBD2
V: TRBV11-3
size: few
DNA: TGTGCCAGCAGCTTTAGCGGGGGGCTAGGCTACAATGAGCAGTTCTTC
CDR3: CASSFSGGLGYNEQFF

J: TRBJ1-2
D: TRBD1
V: TRBV4-3
size: few
DNA: TGCGCCAGCAGCCAAGATTGGACAGGGGGCTATGGCTACACCTTC
CDR3: CASSQDWTGGYGYTF

J: TRBJ1-4
D: TRBD1
V: TRBV19
size: many
DNA: TGTGCCAGTACTCCGGGACAGGGGCTCGGGAAACTGTTTTTT
CDR3: CASTPGQGLGKLFF

J: TRBJ2-1
D: -
V: TRBV6-4
size: many
DNA: TGTGCCAGCAGTGGAGGCGGTTTTGAGCAGTTCTTC
CDR3: CASSGGGFEQFF

J: TRBJ2-3
D: TRBD1
V: TRBV6-2/TRBV6-3
size: -
DNA: TGTGCCAGTCAACGGACAGGGAGCACAGATACGCCGTATTTT
CDR3: CASQRTGSTDTPYF

J: TRBJ2-7
D: TRBD1
V: TRBV6-6
size: few
DNA: TGTGCCAGCAGTTACTCGACAGGGGGGGGATCCTACGAGCAGTACTTC
CDR3: CASSYSTGGGSYEQYF

J: TRBJ2-3
D: TRBD2
V: TRBV6-6
size: few
DNA: TGTGCCAGCAGTTACGCGGGGGGGCCTGCAGATACGCAGTATTTT
CDR3: CASSYAGGPADTQYF